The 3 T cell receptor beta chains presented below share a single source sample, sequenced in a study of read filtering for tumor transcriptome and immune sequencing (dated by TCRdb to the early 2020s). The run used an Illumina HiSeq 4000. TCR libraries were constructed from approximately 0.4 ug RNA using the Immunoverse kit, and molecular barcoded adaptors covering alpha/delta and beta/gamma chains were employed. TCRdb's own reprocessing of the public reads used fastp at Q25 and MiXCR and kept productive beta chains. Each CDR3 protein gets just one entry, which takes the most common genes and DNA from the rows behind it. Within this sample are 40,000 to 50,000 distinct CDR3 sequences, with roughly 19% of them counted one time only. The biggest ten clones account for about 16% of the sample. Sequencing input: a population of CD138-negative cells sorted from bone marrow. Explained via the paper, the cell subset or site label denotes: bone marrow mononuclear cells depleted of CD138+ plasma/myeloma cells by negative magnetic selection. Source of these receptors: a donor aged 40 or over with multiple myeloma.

CDR3 residues: CASSAGVAADTQYF. For the CDR3, the DNA is TGTGCCAGCAGCGCCGGGGTCGCCGCGGATACGCAGTATTTT. This chain uses TRBV7-2 with TRBJ2-3; TRBD2 is a possible D gene (5 bases). Looked up from germline, CDR1 is SGHTA and CDR2 is FQGNSA. CDR3 length: 14 amino acids. V was trimmed by 5 bases and J by 6 bases, leaving 15 bases between them.

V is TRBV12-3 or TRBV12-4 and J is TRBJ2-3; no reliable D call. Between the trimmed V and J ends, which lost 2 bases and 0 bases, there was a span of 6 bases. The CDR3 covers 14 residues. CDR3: CASSLQDSTDTQYF. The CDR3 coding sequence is TGTGCCAGCAGTTTACAGGATAGCACAGATACGCAGTATTTT.

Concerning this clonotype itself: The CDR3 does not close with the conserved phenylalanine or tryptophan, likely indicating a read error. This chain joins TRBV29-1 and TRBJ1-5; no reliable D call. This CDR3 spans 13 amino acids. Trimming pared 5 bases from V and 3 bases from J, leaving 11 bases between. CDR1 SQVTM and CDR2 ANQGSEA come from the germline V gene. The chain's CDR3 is CSVLETDNQPQHL. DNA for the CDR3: TGCAGCGTTTTGGAAACAGACAATCAGCCCCAGCATCTT.